The source of this TCR beta chain is a study of shared clonotypes between healthy human individuals. Across the study: The cohort had two women and a few men, ages 18 to 49.

There are 15 residues in the CDR3. Germline V gene data show CDR1 as MNHEY and CDR2 as SMNVEV (reference sequence). After removal of 9 bases from V and 9 bases from J, the junction contained 15 bases not matched to a gene. Produced via immunoSEQ multiplex PCR; TCRdb's table is partial and in-frame only. The sample consists of 2,100,000 or so clones, 90% to 97% of them appearing once. The receptor's source is a man in his late teens or twenties in good health. Sequenced input: naive CD4+ T cells sorted from blood. Subset reported: CD45RA+ positively selected. The chain links TRBV27 to TRBJ2-1; 9 nucleotides align to TRBD2. This chain's CDR3 is CASLPGVAGVGEQFF. For the CDR3, the DNA is TGTGCCAGTTTACCTGGTGTAGCGGGAGTAGGTGAGCAGTTCTTC.